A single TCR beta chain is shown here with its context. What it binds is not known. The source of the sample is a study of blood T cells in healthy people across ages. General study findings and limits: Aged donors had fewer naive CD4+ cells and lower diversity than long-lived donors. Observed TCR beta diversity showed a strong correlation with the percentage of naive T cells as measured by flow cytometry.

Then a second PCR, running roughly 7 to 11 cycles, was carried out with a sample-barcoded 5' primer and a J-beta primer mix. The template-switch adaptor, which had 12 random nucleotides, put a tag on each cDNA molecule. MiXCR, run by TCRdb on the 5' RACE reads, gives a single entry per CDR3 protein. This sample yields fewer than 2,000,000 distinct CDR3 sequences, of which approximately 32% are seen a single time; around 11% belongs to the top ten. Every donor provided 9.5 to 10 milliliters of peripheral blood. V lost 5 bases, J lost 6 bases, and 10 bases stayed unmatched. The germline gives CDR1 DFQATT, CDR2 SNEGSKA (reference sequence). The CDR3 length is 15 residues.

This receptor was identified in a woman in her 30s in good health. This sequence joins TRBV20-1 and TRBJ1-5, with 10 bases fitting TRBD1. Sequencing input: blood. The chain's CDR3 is CSAPPGTGDSQPQHF. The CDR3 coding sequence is TGCAGTGCTCCACCCGGGACAGGGGATAGTCAGCCCCAGCATTTT.